This TCR beta chain came from a study of control samples from healthy donors and cancer patients. Clones were sequenced by immunoSEQ multiplex PCR, and TCRdb holds only the in-frame ones, with some missing. The data contain around 72,000 clones, over 65% of them singletons. This clone has only one observation. Sequenced: blood. This receptor was taken from a man between 50 and 59 years old in good health.

This CDR3 is CASSLLAGTADTQYF. The CDR3, as DNA: TGTGCCAGCAGCCTGCTAGCGGGAACCGCAGATACGCAGTATTTT. This chain joins TRBV5-4 and TRBJ2-3; 9 bases match TRBD2. The V and J ends lost 4 bases and 4 bases, in that order; junction bases with no gene match: 7. Germline V gene sequence: CDR1 SGHNT, CDR2 YYREEE (reference sequence). The CDR3 runs 15 residues.